Listed below are T cell receptor beta chains from one sample, sequenced in a study of T-cell memory formation after mild COVID-19. TCRdb called the 5' RACE reads again in MiXCR, with one record for every CDR3 protein. Counted here are fewer than 600,000 distinct CDR3 sequences, less than 25% occurring once; the ten biggest clones make up around 7.7%. Sequencing was carried out using PBMCs or a T cell subset sorted from them (not recorded which). Receptors were obtained from an adult woman who had mild COVID-19 (a few samples of this study predate the infection). Cell type and time point are not known. Both conserved end residues are part of each CDR3. D genes are given only for firm matches. A clone size is listed for some rows: how often the clone was seen (once, few, many), or a class if it is expanded.

TRBJ1-5	TRBV7-2	13	.	.	TGTGCCAGCACCCGGGAGCACGGGCAGCCCCAGCATTTT	CASTREHGQPQHF
TRBJ2-1	TRBV15	14	few	.	TGTGCCACCAGTTCCCTAGCGCTTTACAATGAGCAGTTCTTC	CATSSLALYNEQFF
TRBJ2-2	TRBV5-5	15	few	.	TGTGCCAGCAGCTTTTTCGAACTAGTCCCTCGGGAGCTGTTTTTT	CASSFFELVPRELFF
TRBJ2-2	TRBV29-1	14	.	.	TGCAGCGTTGCGGGGGCCTCGAGGACCGGGGAGCTGTTTTTT	CSVAGASRTGELFF
TRBJ2-7	TRBV21-1	14	few	.	TGTGCCATGAGGGGACTAGCGGTAACCTACGAGCAGTACTTC	CAMRGLAVTYEQYF
TRBJ2-3	TRBV2	13	few	.	TGTGCCAGCAGTGAAAGGAGGGCAGATACGCAGTATTTT	CASSERRADTQYF
TRBJ2-1	TRBV7-2	15	few	TRBD2	TGTGCCAGCAGCTTCAGCGGGAGTGGTAGGAATGAGCAGTTCTTC	CASSFSGSGRNEQFF
TRBJ2-2	TRBV9	15	many	TRBD2	TGTGCCAGCAGCGTTAGCGGGAAGAAGACCGGGGAGCTGTTTTTT	CASSVSGKKTGELFF
TRBJ2-7	TRBV20-1	14	.	.	TGCAGTGCTAGAGGAGGAGGGGGGGTCGACGAGCAGTACTTC	CSARGGGGVDEQYF
TRBJ1-2	TRBV7-9	14	.	.	TGTGCCAGCAGCTTAGGCCAGGGAGTCTATGGCTACACCTTC	CASSLGQGVYGYTF
TRBJ2-5	TRBV12-3/TRBV12-4	14	.	TRBD1	TGTGCCAGCAGTTTAACAGGGGGCGTCGAGACCCAGTACTTC	CASSLTGGVETQYF
TRBJ2-7	TRBV20-1	15	.	.	TGCAGTGCTAGCTTTACGGGGAGAGAATCCTACGAGCAGTACTTC	CSASFTGRESYEQYF
TRBJ2-5	TRBV7-6	16	few	TRBD1	TGTGCCAGCAGCTCATATCCCCAGGGACAGGCCGAGACCCAGTACTTC	CASSSYPQGQAETQYF
TRBJ1-1	TRBV29-1	12	many	.	TGCAGCGTTGGACATACGGGCACTGAAGCTTTCTTT	CSVGHTGTEAFF
TRBJ1-4	TRBV12-3/TRBV12-4	14	few	.	TGTGCCAGCAGCATCAGTTTGCAGAATGAAAAACTGTTTTTT	CASSISLQNEKLFF
TRBJ1-5	TRBV4-1	14	few	.	TGCGCCAGCAGCCCCTTCCGGGCAGGACAGCCCCAGCATTTT	CASSPFRAGQPQHF
TRBJ2-3	TRBV6-1	19	few	TRBD2	TGTGCCAGCAGTGAATGGAGTGCGGGAGGGCCTGCTAGCACAGATACGCAGTATTTT	CASSEWSAGGPASTDTQYF
TRBJ2-3	TRBV9	13	.	.	TGTGCCAGCAGCGTTATCACCACAGATACGCAGTATTTT	CASSVITTDTQYF
TRBJ1-2	TRBV24-1	13	few	.	TGTGCCACCAGTGACGGGACGGCCTATGGCTACACCTTC	CATSDGTAYGYTF
TRBJ2-5	TRBV21-1	13	.	.	TGTGCCAGCAGGTACCGGGACGACGAGACCCAGTACTTC	CASRYRDDETQYF
TRBJ2-1	TRBV11-2	13	.	.	TGTGCCAGCAGCTCGGGCCTGCTAAATGAGCAGTTCTTC	CASSSGLLNEQFF
TRBJ1-6	TRBV5-6	16	.	.	TGTGCCAGCAGCTCACAGGGATTAGGGATGAATTCACCCCTCCACTTT	CASSSQGLGMNSPLHF
TRBJ1-2	TRBV6-1	14	few	TRBD1	TGTGCCAGCAGGGAGACAGGGGCTAACTATGGCTACACCTTC	CASRETGANYGYTF
TRBJ2-1	TRBV6-5	14	few	TRBD1	TGTGCCAGCAGTCTACGGGGACAGGGCGATGAGCAGTTCTTC	CASSLRGQGDEQFF
TRBJ2-1	TRBV4-1	16	.	TRBD2	TGCGCCAGCAGCCAAGAAATGACTAGCGGGAGGCCCCCGAAGGGCTTC	CASSQEMTSGRPPKGF
TRBJ2-3	TRBV9	14	.	TRBD2	TGTGCCAGCAGCGCGGGACTAGTCTCAGATACGCAGTATTTT	CASSAGLVSDTQYF
TRBJ1-1	TRBV7-6	13	few	TRBD1	TGTGCCAGCAGCGGGGGGACAGGGACTGAAGCTTTCTTT	CASSGGTGTEAFF
TRBJ1-1	TRBV5-1	13	few	.	TGCGCCAGCAGTGCGGGGATTAACACTGAAGCTTTCTTT	CASSAGINTEAFF
TRBJ2-1	TRBV12-3/TRBV12-4	15	.	TRBD2	TGTGCCAGCAGTTTTCGCGGGGGAGCCTACAATGAGCAGTTCTTC	CASSFRGGAYNEQFF
TRBJ2-5	TRBV10-3	15	few	TRBD1	TGTGCCATCAGAACAGACAGGGGGCCCCAAGAGACCCAGTACTTC	CAIRTDRGPQETQYF
TRBJ1-1	TRBV24-1	12	once	.	TGTGCCACCAGTGGTTCGACTCGGGAAGCTTTCTTT	CATSGSTREAFF
TRBJ1-2	TRBV6-6	13	.	.	TGTGCCAGCAGCGAAGCACAGGGAAATGGCTACACCTTC	CASSEAQGNGYTF
TRBJ2-7	TRBV19	15	few	TRBD2	TGTGCCAGTAGTCAGATTAGCGGGAGTCCCTACGAGCAGTACTTC	CASSQISGSPYEQYF
TRBJ2-5	TRBV4-2	16	.	TRBD2	TGTGCCAGCAGCCGTTACGGGACTAGCGGCCAAGAGACCCAGTACTTC	CASSRYGTSGQETQYF
TRBJ1-6	TRBV15	17	few	.	TGTGCCACCAGCAGAGAAAAATCCGGCAGGGGTAATTCACCCCTCCACTTT	CATSREKSGRGNSPLHF
TRBJ2-3	TRBV4-3	16	few	TRBD2	TGCGCCAGCAGCCAAGAGGCTAGCGGCAACACAGATACGCAGTATTTT	CASSQEASGNTDTQYF
TRBJ2-1	TRBV3-1	14	.	.	TGTGCCAGCAGCCTGAGGGGGCGGGCGGGAGTTCTGTTCTTC	CASSLRGRAGVLFF
TRBJ2-5	TRBV7-3	13	.	.	TGTGCCAGCAGCGTAAGACCCGCGGAGACCCAGTACTTC	CASSVRPAETQYF
TRBJ2-3	TRBV6-5	20	.	TRBD2	TGTGCCAGCAGTTATTCGCTAGCGGGGGGCTACGAATTTAGACCAGATACGCAGTATTTT	CASSYSLAGGYEFRPDTQYF
TRBJ2-2	TRBV5-1	16	.	.	TGCGCCAGCAGCTACCTAAGGAACCTACCAACCGGGGAGCTGTTTTTT	CASSYLRNLPTGELFF
TRBJ2-1	TRBV21-1	14	.	.	TGTGCCAGCAGGAAGGACTGGCAGTACAATGAGCAGTTCTTC	CASRKDWQYNEQFF
TRBJ2-5	TRBV7-2	15	.	TRBD2	TGTGCCAGCAGCGCGAGCGGGAGTGGGGGAGAGACCCAGTACTTC	CASSASGSGGETQYF
TRBJ1-3	TRBV4-1	19	few	TRBD1	TGCGCCAGCAGCTTTGGACAGGTGGGGGGAGAGTTCTCTGGAAACACCATATATTTT	CASSFGQVGGEFSGNTIYF
TRBJ1-6	TRBV25-1	15	.	TRBD1	TGTGCCAGCAGTGAAAGGGGCAGGGGGAATTCACCCCTCCACTTT	CASSERGRGNSPLHF
TRBJ1-2	TRBV18	15	few	.	TGTGCCAGCTCACCACCTACAGGGACGGGCTATGGCTACACCTTC	CASSPPTGTGYGYTF
TRBJ1-1	TRBV11-2	14	.	.	TGTGCCAGCAGCTTAGGGAGCCAGTCCACTGAAGCTTTCTTT	CASSLGSQSTEAFF
TRBJ2-7	TRBV20-1	14	few	TRBD1	TGCAGTACGAAAAAGACAGGGGGGACCTACGAGCAGTACTTC	CSTKKTGGTYEQYF
TRBJ2-7	TRBV7-2	14	.	.	TGTGCCAGCAGCTTAGGTGGACAGTTGGTCGAGCAGTACTTC	CASSLGGQLVEQYF
TRBJ2-5	TRBV5-6	13	few	.	TGTGCCAGCAAAACACAGGAGAAAGAGACCCAGTACTTC	CASKTQEKETQYF
TRBJ2-1	TRBV11-2	16	few	TRBD2	TGTGCCAGCAGCTTATCGACTAGCGGGACGTACAATGAGCAGTTCTTC	CASSLSTSGTYNEQFF
TRBJ2-7	TRBV4-1	15	few	.	TGCGCCAGCAGCCAAGACGGTCCGGGAAACTACGAGCAGTACTTC	CASSQDGPGNYEQYF
TRBJ2-2	TRBV6-1	15	.	TRBD1	TGTGCCAGCAGGTCCGGACAGGCGACCACCGGGGAGCTGTTTTTT	CASRSGQATTGELFF
TRBJ2-1	TRBV15	17	.	.	TGTGCCACCAGCAGGGATAGCGTGACCGCACCCTACAATGAGCAGTTCTTC	CATSRDSVTAPYNEQFF
TRBJ2-1	TRBV20-1	14	few	TRBD2	TGCAGTGCGGATCCTAGCGGAACCTACAATGAGCAGTTCTTC	CSADPSGTYNEQFF
TRBJ1-2	TRBV2	13	.	.	TGTGCCAGCAGGACAGATACTAACTATGGCTACACCTTC	CASRTDTNYGYTF
TRBJ2-7	TRBV5-1	15	.	TRBD2	TGCGCCAGCAGCCAGGGGACTAGCGACCTTTACGAGCAGTACTTC	CASSQGTSDLYEQYF
TRBJ2-5	TRBV5-6	17	.	TRBD2	TGTGCCAGCAGCGGAGGAGGACTAGCGGGAGGCCAAGAGACCCAGTACTTC	CASSGGGLAGGQETQYF
TRBJ1-5	TRBV20-1	18	.	TRBD1	TGCAGTGCTAGAGCGAAGACAGGGGGACCGTATAGCAATCAGCCCCAGCATTTT	CSARAKTGGPYSNQPQHF
TRBJ2-1	TRBV6-5	17	few	TRBD2	TGTGCCAGCAGTTCCAAGTGGTCCGGGACTACCGACATTGAGCAGTTCTTC	CASSSKWSGTTDIEQFF